This record concerns one TCR beta chain sequence. This CDR3 contains 18 residues. CDR1 MNHNS and CDR2 SASEGT come from the germline V gene. The J segment lost 1 base and the V segment lost 7 bases, leaving 16 bases of the junction unmatched. The data belong to a study of blood T cells in healthy people across ages. Alongside a J-beta primer mix, a sample-barcoded 5' primer served in a second PCR lasting about 7 to 11 cycles. TCRdb itself ran the 5' RACE reads through MiXCR, one entry per CDR3 protein. The sample lists 1.5 million to 2 million distinct CDR3 sequences, about 50% occurring once. The sequenced sample was blood. The V gene is TRBV6-1, the J gene TRBJ2-5, with 9 bases that match TRBD2. This TCR was recovered from a middle-aged woman in good health. For the CDR3, the DNA is TGTGCCAGCACCTCAAGGGGTCGCGGGGGGGCTCGCCAAGAGACCCAGTACTTC. It is translated as CASTSRGRGGARQETQYF.